The 27 T cell receptor beta chains below all came from one sample that was sequenced in a study of CD8 T cells in ankylosing spondylitis. Whole-study results and caveats: Apparently characteristic of ankylosing spondylitis blood was a TCR beta motif (about 8 highly homologous variants).

TCRdb itself ran the 5' RACE reads through MiXCR, one entry per CDR3 protein. Among under 450,000 distinct CDR3 sequences, about a sixth were seen once, and the ten largest hold just over 1%. For these TCRs, the target antigens are not known. Sequencing was done on a sample of blood, either unsorted or a sorted T cell fraction (not recorded which). Receptors originate from a male donor with ankylosing spondylitis.

The chain has TRBV3-1 and TRBJ2-1, with unresolved D. The germline V gene encodes CDR1 LGHDT and CDR2 YNNKEL (reference sequence). With 6 bases removed from V and 5 bases from J, the gap between germline ends came to 11 bases. The CDR3 spans 13 residues. The chain's CDR3 is CASRRAGHNEQFF. CDR3 in DNA: TGTGCCAGCAGACGAGCCGGCCACAATGAGCAGTTCTTC.

The V call is TRBV4-1, the J call TRBJ2-5, with 11 positions matching TRBD2. In germline, CDR1 is MGHRA, CDR2 YSYEKL. The CDR3 loop spans 15 amino acids. The V gene end was trimmed by 6 bases and the J gene end by 5 bases; junction bases not matched to a gene: 8. The CDR3 nucleotides are TGCGCCAGCAGACAACTAGCGGGGGTCCGGGAGACCCAGTACTTC. Encoded protein: CASRQLAGVRETQYF.

Remarks on this clonotype: Here the CDR3 omits its conserved ending phenylalanine or tryptophan, so a read error is the likely source. The V and J genes are TRBV6-2 or TRBV6-3 and TRBJ2-1; weak D call: TRBD1 (6 bases). The CDR3 length is 15 residues. Trimming cost V 6 bases and J 9 bases, with 21 bases left between them. Germline CDR1 and CDR2: MNHEY and SVGEGT. The CDR3 coding sequence is TGTGCCAGCAGGGAGACAGGCCACGGTTCATTTGAGCAGTTCCTC. Amino acids: CASRETGHGSFEQFL.

This clonotype was recorded at least ten times. The chain links TRBV12-3 or TRBV12-4 to TRBJ1-5, with D maybe TRBD1 (6 bases). The CDR3 runs 16 residues. V lost 3 bases and J lost 0, with 12 bases in between. In DNA, the CDR3 is TGTGCCAGCAGTTTTGGGGGGCGGAATAGCAATCAGCCCCAGCATTTT. It yields the protein CASSFGGRNSNQPQHF.

This sequence joins TRBV7-2 and TRBJ2-1, with D possibly matching TRBD2 (6 bases). The V and J ends lost 4 bases and 6 bases respectively, with 13 bases between them. Germline-derived CDR1 and CDR2 are SGHTA and FQGNSA. The CDR3 covers 14 residues. The chain's CDR3 is CASSSPGLLNEQFF. The DNA for the CDR3 is TGTGCCAGCAGCTCCCCGGGACTGCTCAATGAGCAGTTCTTC.

V and J are TRBV6-6 and TRBJ2-3; no firm D call. The germline V and J ends were trimmed by 5 bases and 1 base, with 7 bases remaining between them. In germline, CDR1 is MNHNY, CDR2 SVGAGI (reference sequence). The CDR3 sequence is 13 residues long. In DNA, the CDR3 is TGTGCCAGCAGTACCCCCCGCACAGATACGCAGTATTTT. Its protein is CASSTPRTDTQYF.

V and J are TRBV19 and TRBJ1-2; unclear D gene. Germline values: CDR1 LNHDA, CDR2 SQIVND (reference sequence). This CDR3 has 15 residues. Trimming removed 9 bases at V and 4 bases at J, with 21 bases between. CDR3 nucleotide sequence: TGTGCCAGCTTAGGAGGTCTGGAAGTTGCCTATGGCTACACCTTC. It translates to CASLGGLEVAYGYTF.

V is TRBV18 and J is TRBJ1-2; D is possibly TRBD1 (6 bases). This CDR3 spans 16 amino acids. Germline CDR1 and CDR2: KGHSH and LQKENI. V dropped 3 bases and J dropped 8 bases, with 22 bases sitting between them. Written as DNA, the CDR3 is TGTGCCAGCTCACCCCAGAACCGGGACAACCGGGGGGGCTACACCTTC. Its translation is CASSPQNRDNRGGYTF.

The chain has TRBV11-2 and TRBJ1-1; D is undetermined. Germline CDR1 reads SGHAT; CDR2 reads FQNNGV. The V and J ends lost 4 bases and 3 bases respectively, with 9 bases between them. The CDR3 consists of 13 residues. CDR3 DNA: TGTGCCAGCAGCTCCACACAGTACACTGAAGCTTTCTTT. This sequence encodes CASSSTQYTEAFF. The variable domain in full, with the rest retrieved from reference TRBV11-2 and TRBJ1-1, is EAGVAQSPRYKIIEKRQSVAFWCNPISGHATLYWYQQILGQGPKLLIQFQNNGVVDDSQLPKDRFSAERLKGVDSTLKIQPAKLEDSAVYLCASSSTQYTEAFFGQGTRLTVV.

This sequence joins TRBV5-1 and TRBJ2-2; D may be TRBD1 or TRBD2 (6 bases each). The germline CDR1 and CDR2 sequences are SGHRS and YFSETQ. Trimming cost V 0 bases and J 6 bases, with 12 bases left between them. The CDR3 has 15 amino acids. The CDR3 coding sequence is TGCGCCAGCAGCTTGGAGGGGGGAGCGTCCGGGGAGCTGTTTTTT. This codes for CASSLEGGASGELFF.

This clonotype was seen more than once but under ten times. J is TRBJ2-1 and V is TRBV19, with 13 bases that match TRBD2. This CDR3 has 16 residues. Germline V gives CDR1 LNHDA, CDR2 SQIVND (reference sequence). V was clipped by 5 bases and J by 4 bases; unmatched bases: 5. Written as DNA, the CDR3 is TGTGCCAGTAGTCGACTAGCGGGAGGCCCTTACAATGAGCAGTTCTTC. The encoded protein is CASSRLAGGPYNEQFF. The variable domain in full, with the rest retrieved from reference TRBV19 and TRBJ2-1, is DGGITQSPKYLFRKEGQNVTLSCEQNLNHDAMYWYRQDPGQGLRLIYYSQIVNDFQKGDIAEGYSVSREKKESFPLTVTSAQKNPTAFYLCASSRLAGGPYNEQFFGPGTRLTVL.

This clonotype was observed a few times. The rearrangement uses TRBV27 and TRBJ2-7; 10 bases agree with TRBD2. Trimming removed 3 bases from V and 2 bases from J; junction bases left unmatched: 7. CDR3 length equals 16 residues. CDR1 MNHEY and CDR2 SMNVEV come from the germline V gene (reference sequence). CDR3 amino acids: CASSLSSGRAAYEQYF. For the CDR3, the DNA is TGTGCCAGCAGTTTGTCCAGCGGGAGGGCAGCCTACGAGCAGTACTTC.

The rearrangement uses TRBV7-2 and TRBJ2-4; 8 nucleotides match TRBD1. In germline, CDR1 is SGHTA, CDR2 FQGNSA. V shed 5 bases and J 9 bases; nucleotides not matched to a gene: 9. The CDR3 runs 14 residues. The CDR3 loop is CASSVTGGWGIQYF. The CDR3 DNA reads TGTGCCAGCAGCGTTACAGGGGGATGGGGCATTCAGTACTTC.

This chain uses TRBV12-3 or TRBV12-4 with TRBJ1-5, with 7 bases that match TRBD1. The CDR3 runs to 16 residues. J was trimmed by 7 bases and V by 6 bases; bases with no gene match: 15. CDR3 amino acids: CASSVVAGPGGQPQHF. The CDR3 coding sequence is TGTGCCAGCAGCGTGGTGGCCGGGCCAGGGGGACAGCCCCAGCATTTT.

This clonotype was observed a handful of times. The V and J genes are TRBV2 and TRBJ2-3, with TRBD2 matching 7 bases. Per the germline V gene, CDR1 is SNHLY and CDR2 is FYNNEI. This CDR3 is 15 amino acids long. The V gene end was trimmed by 2 bases and the J gene end by 4 bases; junction bases not matched to a gene: 6. The DNA of the CDR3 is TGTGCCAGCAGTGAATTGCTAGCGGACGCAGATACGCAGTATTTT. It codes for CASSELLADADTQYF.

Only a few counts were recorded for this clonotype. The V gene is TRBV24-1, the J gene TRBJ2-2, with 8 bases fitting TRBD1. Unmatched junction bases numbered 14, after V lost 4 bases and J lost 8 bases. Germline CDR1 reads KGHDR; CDR2 reads SFDVKD. CDR3 length equals 17 residues. In DNA, the CDR3 is TGTGCCACCAGTGACCCGACAGGGGCCCGCTCGGTAGGGGAGCTGTTTTTT. Its translation is CATSDPTGARSVGELFF.

This clonotype was seen a handful of times. The CDR3, as DNA: TGCAGTGTCTCCCTAGGGGCTGAAGCTTTCTTT. Translating gives CSVSLGAEAFF. The chain is built from TRBV20-1 and TRBJ1-1, with D maybe TRBD1 (5 bases). V lost 7 bases and J 6 bases, leaving 12 bases between the germline ends. The CDR3 is made up of 11 amino acids. CDR1 is DFQATT, CDR2 SNEGSKA, per germline (reference sequence).

There are a few counts of this clonotype. The V gene is TRBV18, the J gene TRBJ2-7; 14 bases align to TRBD2. The CDR3 loop spans 18 amino acids. The junction had 14 bases not matched to a gene; V was cut back by 3 bases and J by 7 bases. CDR1 KGHSH and CDR2 LQKENI come from the germline V gene. The DNA of the CDR3 is TGTGCCAGCTCACCCCTTCCGGGACTAGCGGGAGAGAAGGGTGAGCAGTACTTC. This translates into CASSPLPGLAGEKGEQYF.

In this sample, this clonotype turned up a few times. The chain uses TRBV7-9 and TRBJ2-3; 13 bases map to TRBD2. Germline-derived CDR1 and CDR2 are SEHNR and FQNEAQ (reference sequence). The V gene end was trimmed by 8 bases and the J gene end by 2 bases; junction bases not matched to a gene: 4. The CDR3 covers 15 residues. DNA for the CDR3: TGTGCCAGCCGGACTAGCGGGGGAGCCACAGATACGCAGTATTTT. It encodes CASRTSGGATDTQYF.

This clonotype has ten or more counts. This chain uses TRBV25-1 with TRBJ2-7; no firm D call. Looked up from germline, CDR1 is MGHDK and CDR2 is SYGVNS. Trimming removed 4 bases at V and 2 bases at J, with 6 bases between. The length of the CDR3 is 12 residues. In DNA, the CDR3 is TGTGCCAGCAGTGGAGTTGCCTACGAGCAGTACTTC. It is translated as CASSGVAYEQYF.

The table lists this clonotype with many counts. The chain combines TRBV7-2 with TRBJ1-1; tentatively, D is TRBD1 (5 bases). Germline CDR1 reads SGHTA; CDR2 reads FQGNSA. V was cut by 3 bases and J by 5 bases, with 10 bases left in between. This CDR3 has 13 residues. The CDR3 loop is CASSFQGRTEAFF. CDR3 nucleotides: TGTGCCAGCAGCTTTCAGGGAAGAACTGAAGCTTTCTTT.

This CDR3 is CASSPDRGGEQYF. Here the CDR3 DNA reads TGTGCCAGCTCCCCGGACAGGGGTGGCGAGCAGTACTTC. V gene TRBV18 combines with J gene TRBJ2-7, with 9 bases identical to TRBD1. Germline CDR1 reads KGHSH; CDR2 reads LQKENI. V lost 6 bases to trimming and J lost 6 bases; unmatched junction nucleotides: 6. There are 13 residues in the CDR3.

The rearrangement joins TRBV4-2 to TRBJ2-5; unclear D gene. Deletions cut 4 bases from V and 4 bases from J, with 10 bases between. CDR1 is LGHNA, CDR2 YNFKEQ, per germline. The CDR3 consists of 13 residues. The CDR3 here is CASSPKEVETQYF. CDR3 DNA sequence: TGTGCCAGCAGCCCTAAGGAAGTAGAGACCCAGTACTTC.

The chain carries TRBV19 and TRBJ1-2; TRBD1 agrees at 9 bases. The germline V gene has CDR1 LNHDA and CDR2 SQIVND (reference sequence). J gave up 6 bases and V 4 bases, and 9 bases lay outside the gene matches. This CDR3 region has 15 residues. The CDR3 DNA reads as TGTGCCAGTAGTACCCCCGGGACAGGGATACATGGCTACACCTTC. Translated: CASSTPGTGIHGYTF.

About this clonotype: One base away lies a much larger clone, so this may be a sequencing read error. CDR3 sequence (DNA): TGTGCCATCAGTAATGCGCCGGGACTAGCGGCTAGCACAGATACGCAGTATTTT. The encoded protein is CAISNAPGLAASTDTQYF. The J gene is TRBJ2-3, the V gene TRBV10-3, with 11 nucleotides matching TRBD2. After removal of 5 bases from V and 0 bases from J, the junction contained 10 bases not matched to a gene. CDR3 length: 18 residues. Per germline, CDR1 ENHRY and CDR2 SYGVKD.

CDR3 amino acids: CAWSVQDTQYF. The CDR3 DNA reads as TGTGCCTGGAGTGTACAAGATACGCAGTATTTT. V and J are TRBV30 and TRBJ2-3; D ambiguous. Trimming took 0 bases from V and 5 from J, leaving 3 bases between them. This CDR3 has 11 amino acids. Germline V CDR1 and CDR2: GTSNPN, SVGIG (reference sequence).

This clonotype was counted only a few times. The chain employs TRBV6-5 and TRBJ2-7; possibly TRBD1 for D (6 bases). The germline V gene encodes CDR1 MNHEY and CDR2 SVGAGI. The CDR3 loop spans 14 amino acids. V lost 3 bases, J lost 4 bases, and 13 bases lay in between. CDR3 nucleotide sequence: TGTGCCAGCAGTTATGGGGGCTACCGTTACGAGCAGTACTTC. It translates to CASSYGGYRYEQYF.